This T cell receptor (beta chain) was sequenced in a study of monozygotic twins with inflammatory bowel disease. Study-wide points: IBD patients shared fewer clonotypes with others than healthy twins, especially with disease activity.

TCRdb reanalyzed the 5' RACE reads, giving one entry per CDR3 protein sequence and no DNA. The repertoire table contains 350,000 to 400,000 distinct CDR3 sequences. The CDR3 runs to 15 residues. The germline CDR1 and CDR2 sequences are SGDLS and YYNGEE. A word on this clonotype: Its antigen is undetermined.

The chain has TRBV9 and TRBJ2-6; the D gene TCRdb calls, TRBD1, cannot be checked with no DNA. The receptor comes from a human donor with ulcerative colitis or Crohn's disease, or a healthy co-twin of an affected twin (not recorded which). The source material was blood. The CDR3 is CASSREGAGANVLTF.